This paragraph covers one TCR beta chain sequence. This specimen comes from a study of blood T cell repertoires in COVID-19. Study summary: The study drew acute and convalescent COVID-19 samples from the United States, Italy and Spain.

In the original processing: The authors estimated nucleated cell counts from reference gene primer amplification. TCRdb's copy holds only in-frame clones and misses some; the assay was immunoSEQ multiplex PCR. The V and J calls and the clone size are those of that table, but D and trimming were determined from the DNA. The repertoire holds about 140,000 clones, with 70% to 90% as singletons. CDR1 is MGHDK, CDR2 SYGVNS, per germline. The CDR3 runs 14 residues. Unmatched junction bases numbered 5, after V lost 4 bases and J lost 7 bases. Participants, about 18 to 90 years old, spanned 25 or so US areas.

The specimen was PBMCs or T cells enriched from blood (not recorded which). The sequence came from a man in his forties or fifties who had recovered from COVID-19. This chain links TRBV25-1 with TRBJ1-2; 11 positions agree with TRBD1. CDR3 DNA: TGTGCCAGCAGTGCGGACAGGGGGCTGAGTGGCTACACCTTC. Its translation is CASSADRGLSGYTF.